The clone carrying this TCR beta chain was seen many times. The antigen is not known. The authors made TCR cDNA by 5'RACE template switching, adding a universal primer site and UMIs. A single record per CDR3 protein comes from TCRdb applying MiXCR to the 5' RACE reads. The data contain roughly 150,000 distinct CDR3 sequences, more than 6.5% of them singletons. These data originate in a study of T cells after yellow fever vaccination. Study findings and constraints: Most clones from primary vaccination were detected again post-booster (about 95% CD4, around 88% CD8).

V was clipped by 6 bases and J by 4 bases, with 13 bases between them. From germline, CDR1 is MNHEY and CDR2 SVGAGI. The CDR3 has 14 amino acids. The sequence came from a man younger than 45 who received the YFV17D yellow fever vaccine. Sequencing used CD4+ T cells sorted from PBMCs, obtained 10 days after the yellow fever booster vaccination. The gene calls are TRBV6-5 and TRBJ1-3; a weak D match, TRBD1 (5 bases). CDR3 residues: CASSWGRSGNTIYF. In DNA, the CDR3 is TGTGCCAGCAGCTGGGGACGCTCAGGAAACACCATATATTTT.